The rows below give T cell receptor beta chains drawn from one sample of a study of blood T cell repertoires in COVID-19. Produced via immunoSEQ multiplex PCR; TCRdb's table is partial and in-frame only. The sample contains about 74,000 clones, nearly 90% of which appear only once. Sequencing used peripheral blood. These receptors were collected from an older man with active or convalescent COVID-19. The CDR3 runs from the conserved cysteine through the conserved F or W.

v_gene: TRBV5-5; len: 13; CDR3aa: CASSLNRPNEQFF
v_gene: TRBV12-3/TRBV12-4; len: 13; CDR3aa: CASSQTGNQPQHF
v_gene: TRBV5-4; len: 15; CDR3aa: CASSPQRISQETQYF
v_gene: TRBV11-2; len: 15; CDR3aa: CASSKLAGDYNEQFF
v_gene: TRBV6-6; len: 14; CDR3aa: CASSINRGGYGYTF
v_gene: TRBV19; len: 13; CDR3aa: CASSRLGTHEQYF
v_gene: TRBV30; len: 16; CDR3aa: CAWSRGGTGGSRELFF
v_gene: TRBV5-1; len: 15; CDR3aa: CASSPRQGATGELFF
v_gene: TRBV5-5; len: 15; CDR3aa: CASSSPVQGRNEQFF
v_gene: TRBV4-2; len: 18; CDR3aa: CASSQKLAGGGRTGELFF
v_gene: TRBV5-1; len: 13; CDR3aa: CASSLGGEETQYF
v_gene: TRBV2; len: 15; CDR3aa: CASSEARGEGQPQHF
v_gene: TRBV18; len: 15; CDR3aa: CASSPRDRPNTEAFF
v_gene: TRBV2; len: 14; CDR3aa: CASRPGQGRPGAFF
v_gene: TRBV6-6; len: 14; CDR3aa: CASSYERNSYEQYF
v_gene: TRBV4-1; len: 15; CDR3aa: CASSQGTGNTGELFF
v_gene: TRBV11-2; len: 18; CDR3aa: CASSDPTSGGSFTGELFF
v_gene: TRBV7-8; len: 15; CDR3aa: CASSLGAGRTDTQYF
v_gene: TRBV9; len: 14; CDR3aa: CASSVGTSVNEQFF
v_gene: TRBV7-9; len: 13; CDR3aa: CASTSVTNYGYTF
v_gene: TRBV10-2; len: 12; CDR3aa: CASSRTGTEAFF
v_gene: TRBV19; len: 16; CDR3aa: CASRRRGDSGANVLTF
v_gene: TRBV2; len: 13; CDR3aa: CASSKTEKETQYF
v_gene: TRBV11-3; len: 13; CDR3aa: CASSRDRDTEAFF
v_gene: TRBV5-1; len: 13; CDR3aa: CASSVDRGGELFF
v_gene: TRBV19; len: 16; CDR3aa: CASSLSSAGDRYEQFF
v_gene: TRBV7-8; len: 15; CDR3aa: CASSLESTGGTEAFF
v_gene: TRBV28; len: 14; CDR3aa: CASRWGDSGNTIYF
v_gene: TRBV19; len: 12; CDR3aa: CASRRGMAEAFF
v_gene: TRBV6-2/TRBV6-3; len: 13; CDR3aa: CASSYSGSYGYTF
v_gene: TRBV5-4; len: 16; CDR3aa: CASSLAGITSTDTQYF
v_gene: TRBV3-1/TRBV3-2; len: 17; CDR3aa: CASPENVRGLSTDTQYF
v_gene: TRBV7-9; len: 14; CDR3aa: CASSLGGQGMKQFF
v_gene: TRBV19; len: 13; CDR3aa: CASSIERGDTQYF
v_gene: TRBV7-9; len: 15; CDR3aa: CASSAQGAGANVLTF
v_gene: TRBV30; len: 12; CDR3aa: CAWRDSYNEQFF
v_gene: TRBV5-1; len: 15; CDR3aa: CASSPGDRVYNEQFF
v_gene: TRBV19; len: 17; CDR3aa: CASSPGAPFNSNQPQHF
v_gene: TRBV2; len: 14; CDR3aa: CASSSGQNDSPLHF
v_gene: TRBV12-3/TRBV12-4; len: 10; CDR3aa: CASTQKLYTF
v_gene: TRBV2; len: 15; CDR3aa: CASSVRGRGNQPQHF
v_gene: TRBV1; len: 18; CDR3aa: CTSSQDEAERVLNQPQHF
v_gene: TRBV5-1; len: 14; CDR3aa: CASSLERGSHEQYF
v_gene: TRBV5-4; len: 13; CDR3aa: CASSLDPAYEQYF
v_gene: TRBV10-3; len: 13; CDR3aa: CAISLGGDNPAFF
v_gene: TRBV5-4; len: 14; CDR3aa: CASSLPGAPKNEYF
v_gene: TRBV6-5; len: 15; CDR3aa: CASSYPTGGGTEAFF
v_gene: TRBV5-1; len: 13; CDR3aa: CASRVREGTEAFF
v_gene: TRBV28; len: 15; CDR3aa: CASSLSSRGTDTQYF
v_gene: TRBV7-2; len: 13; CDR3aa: CASSFNYGGEAFF
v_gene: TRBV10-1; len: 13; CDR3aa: CASSPSGTDTQYF
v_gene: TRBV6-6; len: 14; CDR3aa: CASRQGTSNQPQHF